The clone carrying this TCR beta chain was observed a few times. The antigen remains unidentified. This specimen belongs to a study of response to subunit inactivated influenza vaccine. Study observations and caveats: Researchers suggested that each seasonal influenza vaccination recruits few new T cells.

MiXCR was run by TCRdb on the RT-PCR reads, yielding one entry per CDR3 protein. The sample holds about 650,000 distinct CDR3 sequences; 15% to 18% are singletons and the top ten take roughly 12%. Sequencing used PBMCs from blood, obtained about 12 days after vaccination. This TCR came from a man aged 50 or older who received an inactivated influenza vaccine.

The CDR3 DNA reads as TGCGCCAGCAGCCCGGTTAGCGGGGCCTTCTCGTTAACGCAGTATTTT. It is translated as CASSPVSGAFSLTQYF. The chain links TRBV5-1 to TRBJ2-3; TRBD2 matches 8 bases. Losses at the gene ends were 4 bases for V and 9 bases for J; bases not matched to a gene: 16. This CDR3 has 16 amino acids. Germline-derived CDR1 and CDR2 are SGHRS and YFSETQ.